These 25 T cell receptor beta chains originate from one sample sequenced in a study of CD8+ T cells in alopecia areata. Extraction and reverse transcription of RNA yielded cDNA as the sequencing template. Assay used: immunoSEQ multiplex PCR; TCRdb lists only in-frame clones, some missing. Of approximately 100,000 clones listed, 35% to 45% are singletons. The specimen was CD4+ T cells sorted from blood. The receptors originated from a human donor with alopecia areata.

The J gene is TRBJ2-7, the V gene TRBV28; 8 bases are shared with TRBD1. Germline-derived CDR1 and CDR2 are MDHEN and SYDVKM. There are 14 residues in the CDR3. The V gene end was trimmed by 8 bases and the J gene end by 5 bases; junction bases not matched to a gene: 11. The CDR3 DNA reads as TGTGCCAGCCACAGGGGGAACAAATTTGACGAGCAGTACTTC. Its translation is CASHRGNKFDEQYF.

This clone was picked up one time. J is TRBJ2-5 and V is TRBV7-9; TRBD1 matches 7 bases. This CDR3 has 14 amino acids. Germline lookup yields CDR1 SEHNR and CDR2 FQNEAQ (reference sequence). With 4 bases clipped from V and 3 bases from J, the junction kept 5 bases outside the gene matches. The CDR3 DNA is TGTGCCAGCAGCTCCTACGACAGGGAAGAGACCCAGTACTTC. The encoded protein is CASSSYDREETQYF.

This clone was counted a few times. This rearrangement joins TRBV30 to TRBJ1-2; D is undetermined. The CDR3 loop spans 12 amino acids. Trimming took 4 bases from V and 6 from J, leaving 12 bases between them. Germline assignment: CDR1 GTSNPN and CDR2 SVGIG (reference sequence). CDR3 DNA sequence: TGTGCCTGGACAGCAGGTGCTCATGGCTACACCTTC. This translates into CAWTAGAHGYTF.

This chain uses TRBV29-1 with TRBJ1-4, with D possibly being TRBD1 (5 bases). The CDR3 spans 11 residues. Between the trimmed V and J ends, which lost 6 bases and 10 bases, there was a span of 12 bases. Germline loops: CDR1 SQVTM, CDR2 ANQGSEA. CDR3 protein: CSVATVGKLFF. Written as DNA, the CDR3 is TGCAGCGTCGCGACAGTAGGAAAACTGTTTTTT. Full variable domain (rest looked up from reference TRBV29-1 and TRBJ1-4): SAVISQKPSRDICQRGTSLTIQCQVDSQVTMMFWYRQQPGQSLTLIATANQGSEATYESGFVIDKFPISRPNLTFSTLTVSNMSPEDSSIYLCSVATVGKLFFGSGTQLSVL.

This clone appeared a few times. The V and J genes are TRBV28 and TRBJ2-7, with D perhaps given as TRBD1 or TRBD2 (6 bases each). The CDR3 runs 16 residues. Germline CDR1 is MDHEN and CDR2 is SYDVKM. The ends were cut back, 5 bases at V and 3 bases at J, with 20 bases in the middle. In DNA, the CDR3 is TGTGCCAGCAGTACGCCAGGGGTCGGGGGCCACTACGAGCAGTACTTC. Amino acid sequence: CASSTPGVGGHYEQYF.

The chain uses TRBV30 and TRBJ1-2, with 8 bases matching TRBD1. CDR1 and CDR2 (germline): GTSNPN, SVGIG (reference sequence). The CDR3 totals 12 residues. The V and J ends lost 0 bases and 7 bases, in that order; junction bases with no gene match: 1. The CDR3: CAWSVQGVGYTF. In nucleotides, the CDR3 is TGTGCCTGGAGTGTACAGGGGGTTGGCTACACCTTC.

The CDR3 DNA sequence: TGTGCCAGCACTCCGGAGGGCACGACCAAAAACATTCAGTACTTC. Amino acid sequence: CASTPEGTTKNIQYF. The gene calls are TRBV5-4 and TRBJ2-4; tentative D call: TRBD2 (6 bases). Looked up from germline, CDR1 is SGHNT and CDR2 is YYREEE (reference sequence). This CDR3 has 15 residues. Between the trimmed V and J ends, which lost 6 bases and 2 bases, there was a span of 15 bases.

This clone was seen a few times. The chain links TRBV18 to TRBJ2-3; 7 nucleotides line up with TRBD2. The V and J ends lost 3 bases and 1 base, in that order; junction bases with no gene match: 4. The germline V gene encodes CDR1 KGHSH and CDR2 LQKENI. The CDR3 totals 15 residues. CDR3 nucleotide sequence: TGTGCCAGCTCACCGGGAGGGCCAGGCACAGATACGCAGTATTTT. Protein sequence: CASSPGGPGTDTQYF. The variable domain in full, with the rest retrieved from reference TRBV18 and TRBJ2-3, is NAGVMQNPRHLVRRRGQEARLRCSPMKGHSHVYWYRQLPEEGLKFMVYLQKENIIDESGMPKERFSAEFPKEGPSILRIQQVVRGDSAAYFCASSPGGPGTDTQYFGPGTRLTVL.

This clone was seen more than once but under ten times. The chain uses TRBV30 and TRBJ2-2, with 9 bases identical to TRBD1. The V segment lost 2 bases and the J segment 4 bases; nucleotides outside the gene matches: 8. CDR3 size: 16 residues. CDR1 is GTSNPN, CDR2 SVGIG, per germline (reference sequence). Here the CDR3 reads CAWSLWTGVGTGELFF. Written as DNA, the CDR3 is TGTGCCTGGAGTTTATGGACAGGGGTCGGCACCGGGGAGCTGTTTTTT.

V usage is TRBV4-1 and J usage is TRBJ2-1; D gene ambiguous. This CDR3 contains 12 residues. Trimming took 1 base from V and 8 from J, leaving 6 bases between them. CDR1 is MGHRA, CDR2 YSYEKL, per germline. CDR3 residues: CASSQGTYEQFF. Written as DNA, the CDR3 is TGCGCCAGCAGCCAAGGAACGTATGAGCAGTTCTTC.

This clone has only a few counts. This chain joins TRBV7-3 and TRBJ2-2; no reliable D call. The germline V gene encodes CDR1 SGHTA and CDR2 FQGTGA. V dropped 3 bases and J dropped 4 bases, with 12 bases sitting between them. The CDR3 has 15 amino acids. CDR3 DNA: TGTGCCAGCAGCTTTAATGGGCCGGGCACCGGGGAGCTGTTTTTT. Protein sequence: CASSFNGPGTGELFF.

The J gene is TRBJ2-6, the V gene TRBV2; the D gene could be TRBD1 or TRBD2 (5 bases each). Germline CDR1 and CDR2: SNHLY and FYNNEI. V was cut by 8 bases and J by 3 bases, with 14 bases left in between. The CDR3 covers 15 residues. DNA for the CDR3: TGTGCCAGCGGCGTTAGGGGAGATGGGGCCAACGTCCTGACTTTC. It codes for CASGVRGDGANVLTF.

The chain uses TRBV28 and TRBJ2-5; the D gene is possibly TRBD2 (5 bases). Looked up from germline, CDR1 is MDHEN and CDR2 is SYDVKM. Between the trimmed V and J ends, which lost 5 bases and 5 bases, there was a span of 9 bases. The CDR3 totals 12 residues. CDR3 protein: CASSPREETQYF. DNA for the CDR3: TGTGCCAGCAGTCCTAGGGAGGAGACCCAGTACTTC.

The V and J genes are TRBV27 and TRBJ2-2; D remains ambiguous. CDR1 is MNHEY and CDR2 is SMNVEV in the germline V gene (reference sequence). The V end lost 6 bases, the J end lost 4 bases, and 12 bases lay between the germline ends. This CDR3 comprises 14 residues. The CDR3 spells CASRTVFPTGELFF. CDR3 coding DNA: TGTGCCAGCAGAACGGTTTTCCCCACCGGGGAGCTGTTTTTT.

The table lists this clone with a few counts. The chain carries TRBV29-1 and TRBJ2-3; TRBD2 aligns across 8 bases. This CDR3 spans 12 amino acids. J lost 3 bases, V lost 7 bases, and 3 bases had no gene match. Germline values: CDR1 SQVTM, CDR2 ANQGSEA. CDR3 amino acids: CSAERGTDTQYF. The CDR3 bases are TGCAGCGCTGAGCGGGGGACAGATACGCAGTATTTT.

The V gene is TRBV29-1, the J gene TRBJ2-7, with 8 bases lining up with TRBD1. Trimming took 3 bases from V and 6 from J; bases not matched to a gene: 10. The CDR3 extends over 14 amino acids. Germline V lookup: CDR1 SQVTM, CDR2 ANQGSEA. CDR3 region: CSVEPGTGGGEQYF. The CDR3 DNA reads TGCAGCGTTGAGCCCGGGACAGGCGGCGGCGAGCAGTACTTC.

The chain carries TRBV5-1 and TRBJ1-1, with D possibly being TRBD1 (6 bases). The V end was cut by 0 bases, the J end by 7 bases, with 10 bases between. The germline V gene has CDR1 SGHRS and CDR2 YFSETQ. The CDR3 spans 13 residues. Here the CDR3 DNA reads TGCGCCAGCAGCTTGGCCGTCAGGGGTGAAGCTTTCTTT. Its translation: CASSLAVRGEAFF.

This chain connects TRBV5-1 to TRBJ2-5; TRBD2 aligns across 11 bases. V lost 2 bases to trimming and J lost 2 bases; unmatched junction nucleotides: 2. The CDR3 length is 15 residues. Germline CDR1 reads SGHRS; CDR2 reads YFSETQ. The CDR3 protein is CASSFSGGDQETQYF. In DNA, the CDR3 is TGCGCCAGCAGCTTTAGCGGGGGGGATCAAGAGACCCAGTACTTC.

The chain uses TRBV29-1 and TRBJ2-7; D gene uncertain. The CDR3 is 15 residues long. The V gene's germline CDR1 is SQVTM and CDR2 ANQGSEA. This CDR3 reads CSAIPGQYLSYEQYF. The CDR3 DNA sequence: TGCAGTGCTATCCCTGGCCAGTACCTATCCTACGAGCAGTACTTC.

This rearrangement joins TRBV6-6 to TRBJ1-2; 8 bases are shared with TRBD1. The CDR3 is 13 residues long. V lost 6 bases and J lost 6; bases outside the gene matches: 6. Germline CDR1 and CDR2: MNHNY and SVGAGI (reference sequence). This CDR3 reads CASRSAGGDGYTF. The CDR3 bases are TGTGCCAGCAGATCCGCAGGGGGCGATGGCTACACCTTC.

Worth noting for this clone: Additional DNA sequences in this sample encode the identical CDR3. This chain uses TRBV30 with TRBJ2-7, with TRBD2 matching 7 bases. Germline CDR1 and CDR2: GTSNPN and SVGIG (reference sequence). Trimming at V came to 3 bases and at J to 4 bases, leaving 3 bases not matched to a gene. The CDR3 is 12 residues long. The DNA for the CDR3 is TGTGCCTGGAGCGGGGGGAGGTACGAGCAGTACTTC. It specifies CAWSGGRYEQYF.

This sequence joins TRBV13 and TRBJ1-2; D perhaps matches TRBD1 (5 bases). The CDR3 length is 15 residues. V was trimmed by 4 bases and J by 4 bases, leaving 16 bases between them. The germline CDR1 and CDR2 sequences are PRHDT and FYEKMQ (reference sequence). DNA for the CDR3: TGTGCCAGCAGCTCGCAGGGTATTCTTCCCTATGGCTACACCTTC. Translated, it gives CASSSQGILPYGYTF.

The V call is TRBV11-2, the J call TRBJ2-7, with D perhaps matching TRBD1 (6 bases). Germline CDR1 and CDR2: SGHAT and FQNNGV. The CDR3 covers 15 residues. V shed 5 bases and J shed 3 bases, with 17 bases lying between them. The CDR3 DNA is TGTGCCAGCAGCCCAAAGGTGGGGGCCGACTACGAGCAGTACTTC. This translates into CASSPKVGADYEQYF.

This chain links TRBV5-1 with TRBJ2-3, with 7 bases matching TRBD2. Unmatched junction bases numbered 4, after V lost 6 bases and J lost 3 bases. The CDR3 consists of 13 residues. Germline loops: CDR1 SGHRS, CDR2 YFSETQ. The CDR3 DNA reads as TGCGCCAGCAAAGCGGGACTGACAGATACGCAGTATTTT. Translating it yields CASKAGLTDTQYF.

This clone showed up just a few times. V gene TRBV29-1 combines with J gene TRBJ1-5; 9 bases align to TRBD1. From germline, CDR1 is SQVTM and CDR2 ANQGSEA. This CDR3 is 14 amino acids long. The V gene end was trimmed by 4 bases and the J gene end by 3 bases; junction bases not matched to a gene: 4. CDR3 amino acids: CSVVDRGHNQPQHF. The CDR3 nucleotides read TGCAGCGTTGTGGACAGGGGCCACAATCAGCCCCAGCATTTT.